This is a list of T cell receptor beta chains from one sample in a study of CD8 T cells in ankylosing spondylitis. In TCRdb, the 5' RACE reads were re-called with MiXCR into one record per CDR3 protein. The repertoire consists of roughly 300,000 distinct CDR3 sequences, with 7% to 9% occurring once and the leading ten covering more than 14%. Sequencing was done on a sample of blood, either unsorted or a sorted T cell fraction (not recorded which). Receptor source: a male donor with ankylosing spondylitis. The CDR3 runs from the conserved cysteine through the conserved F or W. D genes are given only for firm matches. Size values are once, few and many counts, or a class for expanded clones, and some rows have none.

CSVDLAQDGAFF | TGCAGCGTTGATTTGGCCCAGGACGGGGCTTTCTTT | - | TRBJ1-1 | 12 | TRBV29-1 | -
CASSAYMDNEQFF | TGTGCCAGCAGTGCCTATATGGACAATGAGCAGTTCTTC | - | TRBJ2-1 | 13 | TRBV2 | -
CASSQAGTMLETQYF | TGCGCCAGCAGCCAAGCCGGGACTATGTTAGAGACCCAGTACTTC | TRBD2 | TRBJ2-5 | 15 | TRBV4-1 | -
CSARTTGGPDAFF | TGCAGTGCTAGAACGACAGGGGGCCCGGACGCTTTCTTT | TRBD1 | TRBJ1-1 | 13 | TRBV20-1 | -
CSAPGQASYGYTF | TGCAGTGCCCCGGGGCAGGCGAGCTATGGCTACACCTTC | - | TRBJ1-2 | 13 | TRBV20-1 | few
CSVAEMGGGPQHF | TGCAGCGTCGCGGAAATGGGTGGTGGGCCCCAGCATTTT | - | TRBJ1-5 | 13 | TRBV29-1 | many
CASSSVGKGETQYF | TGTGCCAGCAGTTCAGTAGGGAAGGGAGAGACCCAGTACTTC | - | TRBJ2-5 | 14 | TRBV7-6 | many
CSAESTGVAETQYF | TGCAGTGCTGAATCGACAGGGGTTGCAGAGACCCAGTACTTC | TRBD1 | TRBJ2-5 | 14 | TRBV20-1 | few
CASSLWRIQETQYF | TGTGCCAGCAGCTTGTGGCGGATCCAAGAGACCCAGTACTTC | - | TRBJ2-5 | 14 | TRBV5-4 | once
CASGLPPGQGTFVQFF | TGTGCTAGTGGTTTGCCTCCGGGACAGGGGACCTTTGTGCAGTTCTTC | TRBD1 | TRBJ2-1 | 16 | TRBV12-5 | -
CATHRLAGVVNEQFF | TGTGCCACCCACCGGCTAGCGGGAGTAGTCAATGAGCAGTTCTTC | TRBD2 | TRBJ2-1 | 15 | TRBV12-3/TRBV12-4 | -
CASSLRGTGWAEAFF | TGTGCCAGCAGCTTAAGGGGGACAGGGTGGGCTGAAGCTTTCTTT | TRBD1 | TRBJ1-1 | 15 | TRBV7-3 | many
CASSRTGVSNEQFF | TGTGCCAGCAGTCGGACAGGGGTATCCAATGAGCAGTTCTTC | TRBD1 | TRBJ2-1 | 14 | TRBV28 | -